These 4 T cell receptor beta chains originate from one sample sequenced in a study of cytomegalovirus exposure and HLA in healthy donors. Vbeta (60) and Jbeta (13) primers were used in the PCR. Clones were read by immunoSEQ multiplex PCR, and TCRdb kept only the in-frame ones, dropping some. Here the sample spans approximately 120,000 clones, roughly 70% being singletons. The sample consisted of PBMCs. These receptors originate from a woman aged 70-85 years in good health and CMV-seropositive.

The genes are TRBV2 and TRBJ1-1; 10 positions match TRBD1. Germline trimming cut 4 bases from V and 4 bases from J; bases unmatched to any gene: 6. Looked up from germline, CDR1 is SNHLY and CDR2 is FYNNEI. The CDR3 is 15 residues long. This chain's CDR3 is CASSASGTGATEAFF. In nucleotides, the CDR3 is TGTGCCAGCAGTGCCTCCGGGACAGGGGCCACTGAAGCTTTCTTT.

The J gene is TRBJ1-2, the V gene TRBV7-9; D remains ambiguous. Trimming removed 3 bases from V and 0 bases from J, with 8 bases in between. Germline assignment: CDR1 SEHNR and CDR2 FQNEAQ (reference sequence). The CDR3 loop spans 14 amino acids. CDR3 residues: CASSFSLSNYGYTF. In DNA, the CDR3 is TGTGCCAGCAGCTTCTCCCTCTCTAACTATGGCTACACCTTC.

This rearrangement joins TRBV5-1 to TRBJ2-5, with 12 bases aligning to TRBD1. V trimming: 2 bases; J trimming: 5 bases; junction bases outside the gene matches: 4. CDR1 and CDR2 (germline): SGHRS, YFSETQ. CDR3 length: 15 residues. DNA for the CDR3: TGCGCCAGCAGCTTTGGGACAGGGGGCGCCGAGACCCAGTACTTC. Its translation is CASSFGTGGAETQYF.

The chain recombines TRBV30 with TRBJ1-2; 9 nucleotides align to TRBD1. The CDR3 length is 13 residues. The V gene end was trimmed by 3 bases and the J gene end by 4 bases; junction bases not matched to a gene: 3. Germline V lookup: CDR1 GTSNPN, CDR2 SVGIG (reference sequence). CDR3 DNA: TGTGCCTGGAGGGGACAGGGAGGCTATGGCTACACCTTC. The encoded protein is CAWRGQGGYGYTF.